This T cell receptor beta chain originates from a study of shared clonotypes between healthy human individuals. General study findings and limits: Deeper or shallower sequencing was expected to change how clonotypes are shared among donors.

The assay was immunoSEQ multiplex PCR, and TCRdb's table has in-frame clones only and misses some. The profile covers over a million clones, with 70% to 80% appearing a single time and around 0.47% taken by the ten largest. About this clone: The antigen is unknown.

Caucasian adults living in Nashville, Tennessee, provided all samples. The J segment lost 2 bases and the V segment lost 0 bases, leaving 5 bases of the junction unmatched. This CDR3 region has 17 residues. Germline lookup yields CDR1 SGHNT and CDR2 YYREEE (reference sequence). This clonotype was sampled from a man between 18 and 35 years old in good health. Some clones in this sample may be carry-over from other donors' samples. Source material: memory CD4+ T cells from PBMCs. Subset specified: CD45RA-negative fraction. The chain links TRBV5-4 to TRBJ2-3, with 11 bases lining up with TRBD2. In DNA form, the CDR3 reads TGTGCCAGCAGCTTGGGTAGGACTAGCGGGTACACAGATACGCAGTATTTT. Translation: CASSLGRTSGYTDTQYF.